These 10 T cell receptor beta chains came from one sample sequenced in a study of vaccination effects on CD4 cells after COVID-19. No antigen has been identified for these receptors. Antigen-specific CD4+ T cells were expanded with viral peptide pools in the ViraFEST assay before sequencing. It was after more than 8 days of culture that CD4+ T cells were isolated. Infection dated between March and December 2020, before the Alpha, Beta and Delta variants reached the United States. Every participant took two doses of the BNT162b2 or mRNA-1273 vaccine. Sequencing used immunoSEQ multiplex PCR; TCRdb keeps in-frame clones, though not all of them. The sample includes about 17,000 clones, 76% seen only once; the top ten take 15% to 25%. Sequenced material: CD4+ T cells from PBMCs cultured with SARS-CoV-2 spike peptides, taken after COVID-19 vaccination. All receptors come from a human donor who had a prior SARS-CoV-2 infection.

This clone appeared a single time. The chain links TRBV3-1 (or the pseudogene TRBV3-2) to TRBJ2-5; 11 bases map to TRBD2. The CDR3 extends over 15 amino acids. Trimming removed 3 bases from V and 2 bases from J; junction bases left unmatched: 2. From germline, CDR1 is LGHDT and CDR2 YNNKEL (reference sequence). The CDR3 coding sequence is TGTGCCAGCAGCCATCTAGCGGGGGGACAAGAGACCCAGTACTTC. Protein sequence: CASSHLAGGQETQYF.

This sequence joins TRBV5-4 and TRBJ2-7, with 8 bases identical to TRBD2. This CDR3 is 15 amino acids long. Trimming cost V 0 bases and J 5 bases; bases outside gene matches: 7. Germline lookup yields CDR1 SGHNT and CDR2 YYREEE (reference sequence). The CDR3 loop is CASSLAGGGPHEQYF. In DNA, the CDR3 is TGTGCCAGCAGCTTGGCCGGCGGGGGGCCTCACGAGCAGTACTTC.

The V call is TRBV18, the J call TRBJ2-1; 10 nucleotides agree with TRBD2. The CDR3 has 16 residues. The trim removed 2 bases at V and 6 bases at J, leaving 7 bases unmatched. CDR1 is KGHSH, CDR2 LQKENI, per germline. The CDR3 spells CASSPSQSSGGNEQFF. The CDR3 bases are TGTGCCAGCTCACCAAGTCAGTCTAGCGGGGGCAATGAGCAGTTCTTC.

V and J are TRBV6-4 and TRBJ1-5; no definite D call. This CDR3 comprises 15 residues. Trimming cost V 4 bases and J 0 bases, with 10 bases left between them. Looked up from germline, CDR1 is MRHNA and CDR2 is SNTAGT. Written as DNA, the CDR3 is TGTGCCAGCAGTGGCACACCATCTAGCAATCAGCCCCAGCATTTT. Translation gives CASSGTPSSNQPQHF.

The chain recombines TRBV27 with TRBJ2-3; 9 bases fit TRBD2. The CDR3 extends over 16 amino acids. The V and J ends lost 7 bases and 4 bases, in that order; junction bases with no gene match: 12. Germline CDR1 MNHEY, CDR2 SMNVEV (reference sequence). The CDR3 region is CASNQFASGTADTQYF. The CDR3 nucleotides read TGTGCCAGCAATCAGTTTGCTAGCGGGACGGCAGATACGCAGTATTTT.

The chain recombines TRBV28 with TRBJ2-1, with no clear D. The germline V gene has CDR1 MDHEN and CDR2 SYDVKM. This CDR3 spans 16 amino acids. The germline V and J ends were trimmed by 5 bases and 3 bases, with 17 bases remaining between them. Written as DNA, the CDR3 is TGTGCCAGCAGTGTGCTTGGCGGAGCAAGCTACAATGAGCAGTTCTTC. Translation: CASSVLGGASYNEQFF.

The rearrangement links TRBV6-5 to TRBJ2-1, with D unresolved. Trimming took off 0 bases at V and 7 bases at J, with 16 bases between the two ends. Germline CDR1 is MNHEY and CDR2 is SVGAGI. There are 16 residues in the CDR3. CDR3 coding DNA: TGTGCCAGCAGTTACTCGACCCCTCGCTGGGAAAATGAGCAGTTCTTC. Translation gives CASSYSTPRWENEQFF.

The rearrangement uses TRBV4-1 and TRBJ2-3; 12 nucleotides line up with TRBD2. Germline V gives CDR1 MGHRA, CDR2 YSYEKL. The CDR3 runs 16 residues. Losses at the gene ends were 2 bases for V and 2 bases for J; bases not matched to a gene: 2. Here the CDR3 DNA reads TGCGCCAGCAGCCAAACTAGCGGGGGGTACACAGATACGCAGTATTTT. Amino acids: CASSQTSGGYTDTQYF.

The rearrangement joins TRBV6-1 to TRBJ1-2; 9 positions agree with TRBD1. With 4 bases clipped from V and 4 bases from J, the junction kept 10 bases outside the gene matches. This CDR3 is built from 16 residues. Germline CDR1 and CDR2: MNHNS and SASEGT. This CDR3 is CASSVLPGQGSYGYTF. Here the CDR3 DNA reads TGTGCCAGCAGTGTCTTACCGGGACAGGGCAGCTATGGCTACACCTTC.

The chain employs TRBV5-1 and TRBJ2-7, with TRBD2 as a possible D gene (5 bases). V was clipped by 4 bases and J by 4 bases, with 18 bases between them. The germline V gene encodes CDR1 SGHRS and CDR2 YFSETQ. This CDR3 has 15 residues. CDR3 DNA: TGCGCCAGCAGCCCAGCCGCCGGGGAATTATACGAGCAGTACTTC. It codes for CASSPAAGELYEQYF.